This T cell receptor beta chain was sequenced in a study of T cells in Graves' hyperthyroidism and ophthalmopathy. The diagnostic basis comprised clinical symptoms, serum thyroxine and TRAb, thyroid ultrasound and orbital computed tomography. The TCR beta CDR3 regions underwent amplification using RNA transcripts as the source. HTBI primers were used for first-round RT-PCR of the TCR CDR3. TCRdb called the multiplex PCR reads again in MiXCR, with one record for every CDR3 protein. Here the sample spans around 340,000 distinct CDR3 sequences, about a sixth being singletons. This clonotype appeared many times. Looked up from germline, CDR1 is ENHRY and CDR2 is SYGVKD. V dropped 3 bases and J dropped 2; count of bases not matched to a gene: 5. This CDR3 has 15 amino acids.

This chain links TRBV10-3 with TRBJ2-5; TRBD2 matches 8 bases. The source material was blood. The receptor comes from a woman aged 40 to 55 with Graves' ophthalmopathy. CDR3 amino acids: CAISDSGGFQETQYF. DNA of the CDR3: TGTGCCATCAGTGACAGCGGGGGCTTTCAAGAGACCCAGTACTTC.